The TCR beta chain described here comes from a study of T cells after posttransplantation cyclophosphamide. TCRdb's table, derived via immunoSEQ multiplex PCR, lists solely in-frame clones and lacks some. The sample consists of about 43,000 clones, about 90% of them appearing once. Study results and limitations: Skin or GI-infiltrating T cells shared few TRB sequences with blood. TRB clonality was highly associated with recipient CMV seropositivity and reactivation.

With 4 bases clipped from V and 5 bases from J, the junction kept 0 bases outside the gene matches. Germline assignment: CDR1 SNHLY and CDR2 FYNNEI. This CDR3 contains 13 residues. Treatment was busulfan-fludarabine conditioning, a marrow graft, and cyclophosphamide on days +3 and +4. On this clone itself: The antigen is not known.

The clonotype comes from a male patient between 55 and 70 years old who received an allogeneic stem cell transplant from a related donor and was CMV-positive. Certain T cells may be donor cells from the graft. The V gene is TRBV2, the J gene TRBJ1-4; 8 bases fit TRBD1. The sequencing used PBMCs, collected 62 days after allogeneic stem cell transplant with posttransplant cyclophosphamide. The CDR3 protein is CASSGTGNEKLFF. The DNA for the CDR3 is TGTGCCAGCAGTGGGACAGGGAATGAAAAACTGTTTTTT.